The 17 T cell receptor beta chains below were found in one sample sequenced in a study of cytomegalovirus exposure and HLA in healthy donors. Amplification used 60 Vbeta primers and 13 Jbeta primers. The protocol was immunoSEQ multiplex PCR, while the TCRdb copy is restricted to in-frame clones and leaves out a portion. This table holds 150,000 to 170,000 clones, about 74% found once. Sequences were obtained from PBMCs. These receptors all come from a woman aged 40-49 years in good health and CMV-seronegative.

This chain links TRBV5-1 with TRBJ2-4; no clear D. With 0 bases removed from V and 7 bases from J, the gap between germline ends came to 14 bases. The V gene's germline CDR1 is SGHRS and CDR2 YFSETQ. This CDR3 is 15 amino acids long. In DNA form, the CDR3 reads TGCGCCAGCAGCTTGGATACGGGTGTTCTGAACATTCAGTACTTC. Translated: CASSLDTGVLNIQYF.

The chain recombines TRBV5-8 with TRBJ2-7, with a tentative D call TRBD1 (5 bases). The CDR3 is 14 residues long. Germline assignment: CDR1 SGHTS and CDR2 YDEGEE. Trimming left V 2 bases short and J 0 bases short, with 9 bases between. CDR3 sequence (DNA): TGTGCCAGCAGCTTAGGGGTGAGCTCCTACGAGCAGTACTTC. Encoded protein: CASSLGVSSYEQYF. The whole variable domain, filled in from reference TRBV5-8 and TRBJ2-7, reads EAGVTQSPTHLIKTRGQQATLRCSPISGHTSVYWYQQALGLGLQFLLWYDEGEERNRGNFPPRFSGRQFPNYSSELNVNALELEDSALYLCASSLGVSSYEQYFGPGTRLTVT.

The chain recombines TRBV28 with TRBJ1-2; D is undetermined. V lost 4 bases and J 6 bases, leaving 12 bases between the germline ends. Germline V lookup: CDR1 MDHEN, CDR2 SYDVKM. The CDR3 sequence is 13 residues long. The CDR3 DNA follows: TGTGCCAGCAGTTCGGACGGGGTTGATGGCTACACCTTC. Protein product: CASSSDGVDGYTF.

CDR3 DNA: TGTGCCAGCAGCGCGGGGGGGGTAGCTAACTATGGCTACACCTTC. This gives the protein CASSAGGVANYGYTF. The chain couples TRBV5-4 to TRBJ1-2, with D possibly TRBD1 on 5 matching bases. Between the trimmed V and J ends, which lost 4 bases and 0 bases, there was a span of 13 bases. This CDR3 region has 15 residues. Germline V lookup: CDR1 SGHNT, CDR2 YYREEE (reference sequence).

There are a few counts of this clone. This chain links TRBV2 with TRBJ2-2, with 10 bases that match TRBD2. CDR3 length: 15 amino acids. Germline assignment: CDR1 SNHLY and CDR2 FYNNEI. After removal of 4 bases from V and 5 bases from J, the junction contained 4 bases not matched to a gene. The CDR3 here is CASSALAGRTGELFF. The CDR3 nucleotides read TGTGCCAGCAGTGCACTAGCGGGAAGAACCGGGGAGCTGTTTTTT.

The chain couples TRBV7-2 to TRBJ1-5; D is ambiguous. In germline, CDR1 is SGHTA, CDR2 FQGNSA. This CDR3 region has 15 residues. V was clipped by 0 bases and J by 2 bases, with 8 bases between them. The CDR3 sequence is CASSLAPQGNQPQHF. The DNA of the CDR3 is TGTGCCAGCAGCTTAGCACCCCAGGGCAATCAGCCCCAGCATTTT. Full variable domain (rest looked up from reference TRBV7-2 and TRBJ1-5): GAGVSQSPSNKVTEKGKDVELRCDPISGHTALYWYRQSLGQGLEFLIYFQGNSAPDKSGLPSDRFSAERTGGSVSTLTIQRTQQEDSAVYLCASSLAPQGNQPQHFGDGTRLSIL.

The chain joins TRBV6-1 to TRBJ1-1, with 7 bases that match TRBD1. The CDR3 consists of 13 residues. CDR1 is MNHNS, CDR2 SASEGT, per germline. V trimming: 6 bases; J trimming: 6 bases; junction bases outside the gene matches: 7. CDR3 amino acids: CASRATGSPEAFF. CDR3 sequence (DNA): TGTGCCAGCAGAGCGACAGGGAGCCCTGAAGCTTTCTTT.

The sample holds a few counts of this clone. The chain joins TRBV2 to TRBJ2-3; a possible D gene is TRBD2 (7 bases). Germline-derived CDR1 and CDR2 are SNHLY and FYNNEI. V lost 7 bases and J lost 1, with 12 bases in between. The CDR3 has 14 amino acids. The CDR3 DNA follows: TGTGCCAGCACCAAAGGGGGGGGCACAGATACGCAGTATTTT. Amino acids: CASTKGGGTDTQYF. The full variable domain, in which reference TRBV2 and TRBJ2-3 provide the parts outside the CDR3, is EPEVTQTPSHQVTQMGQEVILRCVPISNHLYFYWYRQILGQKVEFLVSFYNNEISEKSEIFDDQFSVERPDGSNFTLKIRSTKLEDSAMYFCASTKGGGTDTQYFGPGTRLTVL.

The chain combines TRBV28 with TRBJ1-2; D is unclear. Trimming removed 4 bases at V and 4 bases at J, with 7 bases between. From germline, CDR1 is MDHEN and CDR2 SYDVKM. This CDR3 spans 12 amino acids. CDR3 region: CASSSLSYGYTF. The CDR3 DNA reads TGTGCCAGCAGTTCCCTAAGCTATGGCTACACCTTC.

A few counts support this clone. This chain connects TRBV5-4 to TRBJ2-1; possibly TRBD2 for D (5 bases). The CDR3 totals 14 residues. Germline lookup yields CDR1 SGHNT and CDR2 YYREEE (reference sequence). The V gene lost 4 bases and the J gene lost 5 bases, with 13 bases spanning the gap. In DNA form, the CDR3 reads TGTGCCAGCAGCGCAACCGGGATAAACAATGAGCAGTTCTTC. Its translation is CASSATGINNEQFF.

The CDR3 reads CASSDRTGGDQPQHF. Here the CDR3 DNA reads TGTGCCAGCAGTGATAGGACAGGGGGGGATCAGCCCCAGCATTTT. The chain is built from TRBV2 and TRBJ1-5; 10 nucleotides line up with TRBD1. CDR3 length: 15 residues. Germline lookup yields CDR1 SNHLY and CDR2 FYNNEI. V trimming: 3 bases; J trimming: 5 bases; junction bases outside the gene matches: 4.

This sequence joins TRBV9 and TRBJ1-2; no clear D gene. There are 12 residues in the CDR3. The V gene's germline CDR1 is SGDLS and CDR2 YYNGEE. Trimming took 2 bases from V and 4 from J, leaving 6 bases between them. This CDR3 reads CASSVDIYGYTF. In DNA, the CDR3 is TGTGCCAGCAGCGTTGACATCTATGGCTACACCTTC.

This clone was recorded once. The rearrangement uses TRBV5-1 and TRBJ2-7, with a possible D match to TRBD1 (5 bases). Trimming took 0 bases from V and 6 from J, leaving 7 bases between them. This CDR3 comprises 12 residues. The germline V gene has CDR1 SGHRS and CDR2 YFSETQ. The CDR3 spells CASSLAGIEQYF. In DNA form, the CDR3 reads TGCGCCAGCAGCTTGGCAGGGATCGAGCAGTACTTC.

J is TRBJ1-4 and V is TRBV6-6; tentative D call: TRBD1 (6 bases). In germline, CDR1 is MNHNY, CDR2 SVGAGI (reference sequence). V was clipped by 6 bases and J by 8 bases, with 22 bases between them. This CDR3 region has 16 residues. The CDR3 spells CASRRTSGRGFEKLFF. The CDR3 DNA reads TGTGCCAGCAGACGTACATCAGGGAGGGGGTTCGAAAAACTGTTTTTT.

V and J are TRBV28 and TRBJ1-1; TRBD1 agrees at 8 bases. The CDR3 contains 14 residues. Looked up from germline, CDR1 is MDHEN and CDR2 is SYDVKM. With V trimmed by 3 bases and J by 1 base, 1 base remained unmatched. The CDR3 here is CASSFTGGNTEAFF. As DNA, the CDR3 is TGTGCCAGCAGTTTTACAGGGGGGAACACTGAAGCTTTCTTT.

The V and J genes are TRBV13 and TRBJ1-3; tentatively, D is TRBD1 (5 bases). This CDR3 is 16 amino acids long. Trimming took off 0 bases at V and 6 bases at J, with 15 bases between the two ends. The germline V gene encodes CDR1 PRHDT and CDR2 FYEKMQ (reference sequence). CDR3 loop: CASSLGAGLIENTIYF. CDR3 nucleotides: TGTGCCAGCAGCTTAGGCGCAGGGCTCATCGAAAACACCATATATTTT.

The gene calls are TRBV6-1 and TRBJ2-5; D gene uncertain. Germline CDR1 and CDR2: MNHNS and SASEGT. V lost 1 base and J 7 bases, leaving 13 bases between the germline ends. The CDR3 has 14 residues. The chain's CDR3 is CASSEGPGAPTQYF. The CDR3, as DNA: TGTGCCAGCAGTGAAGGCCCAGGCGCCCCGACCCAGTACTTC.